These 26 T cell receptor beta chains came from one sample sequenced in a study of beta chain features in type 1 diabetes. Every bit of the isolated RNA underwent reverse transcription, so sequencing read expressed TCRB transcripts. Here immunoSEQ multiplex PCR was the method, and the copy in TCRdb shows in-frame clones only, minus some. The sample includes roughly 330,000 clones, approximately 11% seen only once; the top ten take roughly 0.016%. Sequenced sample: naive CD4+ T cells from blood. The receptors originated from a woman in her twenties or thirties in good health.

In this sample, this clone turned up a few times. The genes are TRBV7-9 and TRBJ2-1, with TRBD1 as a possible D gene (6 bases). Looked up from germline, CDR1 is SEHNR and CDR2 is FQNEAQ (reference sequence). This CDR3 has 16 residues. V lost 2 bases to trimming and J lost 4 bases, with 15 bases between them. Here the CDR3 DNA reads TGTGCCAGCAGCTTATCAGGGGCTCTAGGTTACAATGAGCAGTTCTTC. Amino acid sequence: CASSLSGALGYNEQFF.

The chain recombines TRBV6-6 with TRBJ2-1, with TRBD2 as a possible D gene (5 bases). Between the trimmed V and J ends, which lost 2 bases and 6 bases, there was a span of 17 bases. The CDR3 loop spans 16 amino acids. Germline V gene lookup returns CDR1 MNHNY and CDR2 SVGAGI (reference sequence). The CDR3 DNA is TGTGCCAGCAGTTACGGAGGTTTCAATTCCCGCAATGAGCAGTTCTTC. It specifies CASSYGGFNSRNEQFF.

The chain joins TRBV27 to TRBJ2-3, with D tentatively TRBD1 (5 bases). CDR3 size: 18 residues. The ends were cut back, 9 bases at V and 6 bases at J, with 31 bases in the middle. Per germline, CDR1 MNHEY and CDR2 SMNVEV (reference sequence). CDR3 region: CASSPRRGAGFRADTQYF. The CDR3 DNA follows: TGTGCCAGTAGTCCCCGACGTGGCGCTGGGTTCAGGGCGGATACGCAGTATTTT.

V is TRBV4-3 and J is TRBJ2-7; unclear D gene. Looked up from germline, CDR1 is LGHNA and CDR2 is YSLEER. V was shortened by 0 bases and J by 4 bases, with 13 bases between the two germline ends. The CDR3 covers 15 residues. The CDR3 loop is CASSQDNWSTYEQYF. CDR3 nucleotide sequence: TGCGCCAGCAGCCAAGATAATTGGAGCACATACGAGCAGTACTTC.

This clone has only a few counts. The CDR3 sequence: CASGLTRDRGQFF. The CDR3 DNA sequence: TGTGCCAGCGGCCTTACCCGGGACAGGGGACAGTTCTTC. V gene TRBV28 combines with J gene TRBJ2-1, with 10 bases aligning to TRBD1. The CDR3 is 13 amino acids. Germline V gene sequence: CDR1 MDHEN, CDR2 SYDVKM. The V gene end was trimmed by 8 bases and the J gene end by 13 bases; junction bases not matched to a gene: 11. Looking up the rest from reference TRBV28 and TRBJ2-1 gives the full variable domain: DVKVTQSSRYLVKRTGEKVFLECVQDMDHENMFWYRQDPGLGLRLIYFSYDVKMKEKGDIPEGYSVSREKKERFSLILESASTNQTSMYLCASGLTRDRGQFFGPGTRLTVL.

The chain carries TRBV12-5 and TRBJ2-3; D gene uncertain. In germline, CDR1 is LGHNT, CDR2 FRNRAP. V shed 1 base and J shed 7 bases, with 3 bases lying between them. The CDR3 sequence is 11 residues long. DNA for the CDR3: TGTGCTAGTGGTTTGGGGCATACGCAGTATTTT. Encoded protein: CASGLGHTQYF.

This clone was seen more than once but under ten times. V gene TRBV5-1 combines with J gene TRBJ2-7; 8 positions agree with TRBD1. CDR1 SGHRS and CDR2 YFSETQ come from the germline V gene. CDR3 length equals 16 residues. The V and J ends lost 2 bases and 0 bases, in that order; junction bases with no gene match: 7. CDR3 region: CASSLSGTGGSYEQYF. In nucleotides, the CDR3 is TGCGCCAGCAGCTTATCGGGTACAGGGGGCTCCTACGAGCAGTACTTC.

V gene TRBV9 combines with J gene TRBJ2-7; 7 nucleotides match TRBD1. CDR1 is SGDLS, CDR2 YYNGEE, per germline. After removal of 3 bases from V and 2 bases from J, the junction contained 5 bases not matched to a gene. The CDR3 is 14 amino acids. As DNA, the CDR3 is TGTGCCAGCAGCGCACCAGGACAGGCCTACGAGCAGTACTTC. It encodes CASSAPGQAYEQYF.

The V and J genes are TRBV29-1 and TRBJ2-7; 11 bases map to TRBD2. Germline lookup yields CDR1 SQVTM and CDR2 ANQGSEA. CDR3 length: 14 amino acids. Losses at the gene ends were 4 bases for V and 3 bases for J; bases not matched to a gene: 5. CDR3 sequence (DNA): TGCAGCGTTGTCGGGACTAGCGGTAACTACGAGCAGTACTTC. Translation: CSVVGTSGNYEQYF.

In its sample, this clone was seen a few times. DNA for the CDR3: TGTGCCAGCAGCCTCGAGCAGGGCTACAATCAGCCCCAGCATTTT. It is translated as CASSLEQGYNQPQHF. The chain employs TRBV14 and TRBJ1-5; tentatively, D is TRBD1 (5 bases). The germline gives CDR1 SGHDN, CDR2 FVKESK. The CDR3 totals 15 residues. The V end lost 4 bases, the J end lost 3 bases, and 13 bases lay between the germline ends.

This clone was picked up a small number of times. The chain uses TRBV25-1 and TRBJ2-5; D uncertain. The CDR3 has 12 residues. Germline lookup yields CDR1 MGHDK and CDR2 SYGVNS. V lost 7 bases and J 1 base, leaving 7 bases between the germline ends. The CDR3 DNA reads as TGTGCCAGCAAGTCAGTCCAAGAGACCCAGTACTTC. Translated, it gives CASKSVQETQYF.

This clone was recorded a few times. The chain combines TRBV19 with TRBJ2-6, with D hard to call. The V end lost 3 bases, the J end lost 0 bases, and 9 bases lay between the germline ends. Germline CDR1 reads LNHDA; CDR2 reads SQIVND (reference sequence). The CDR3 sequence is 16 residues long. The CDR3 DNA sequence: TGTGCCAGTAGTATCGACTTCTACTCTGGGGCCAACGTCCTGACTTTC. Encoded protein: CASSIDFYSGANVLTF.

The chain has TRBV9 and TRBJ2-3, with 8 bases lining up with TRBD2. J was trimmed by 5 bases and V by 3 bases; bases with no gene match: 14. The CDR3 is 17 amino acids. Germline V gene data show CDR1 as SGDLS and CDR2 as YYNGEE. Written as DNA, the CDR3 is TGTGCCAGCAGCGCTCACCCCGAGGGACTAGGACTAGATACGCAGTATTTT. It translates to CASSAHPEGLGLDTQYF.

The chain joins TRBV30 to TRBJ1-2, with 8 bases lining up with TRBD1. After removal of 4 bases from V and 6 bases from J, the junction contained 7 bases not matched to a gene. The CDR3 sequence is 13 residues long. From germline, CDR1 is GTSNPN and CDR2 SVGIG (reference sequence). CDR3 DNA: TGTGCCTGGACCGGGGACAGGAGGGATGGCTACACCTTC. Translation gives CAWTGDRRDGYTF.

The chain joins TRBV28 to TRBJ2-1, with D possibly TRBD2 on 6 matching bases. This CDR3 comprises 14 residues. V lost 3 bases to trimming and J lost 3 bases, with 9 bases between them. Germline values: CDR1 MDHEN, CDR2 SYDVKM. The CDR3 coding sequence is TGTGCCAGCAGTTTGGCGGGGAACTACAATGAGCAGTTCTTC. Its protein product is CASSLAGNYNEQFF. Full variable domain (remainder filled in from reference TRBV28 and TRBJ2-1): DVKVTQSSRYLVKRTGEKVFLECVQDMDHENMFWYRQDPGLGLRLIYFSYDVKMKEKGDIPEGYSVSREKKERFSLILESASTNQTSMYLCASSLAGNYNEQFFGPGTRLTVL.

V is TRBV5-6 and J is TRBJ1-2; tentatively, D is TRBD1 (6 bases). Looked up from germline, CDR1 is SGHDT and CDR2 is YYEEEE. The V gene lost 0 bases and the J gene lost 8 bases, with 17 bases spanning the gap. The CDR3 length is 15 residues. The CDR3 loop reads CASSLGLQGMSGYTF. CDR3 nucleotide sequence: TGTGCCAGCAGCTTGGGGTTGCAGGGGATGTCGGGCTACACCTTC.

Here the CDR3 DNA reads TGCGCCAGCAGCCAAGCCGGACAGATTTATGGCTACACCTTC. Translated: CASSQAGQIYGYTF. J is TRBJ1-2 and V is TRBV4-3, with D perhaps TRBD1 (6 bases). V gave up 1 base and J gave up 5 bases, with 11 bases separating them. Germline V lookup: CDR1 LGHNA, CDR2 YSLEER. This CDR3 is built from 14 residues.

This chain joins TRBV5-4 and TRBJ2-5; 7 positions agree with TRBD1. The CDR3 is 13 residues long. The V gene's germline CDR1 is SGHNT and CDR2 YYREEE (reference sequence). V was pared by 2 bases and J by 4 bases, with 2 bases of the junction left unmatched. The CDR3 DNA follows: TGTGCCAGCAGCTTATCAGGGGGAGAGACCCAGTACTTC. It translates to CASSLSGGETQYF.

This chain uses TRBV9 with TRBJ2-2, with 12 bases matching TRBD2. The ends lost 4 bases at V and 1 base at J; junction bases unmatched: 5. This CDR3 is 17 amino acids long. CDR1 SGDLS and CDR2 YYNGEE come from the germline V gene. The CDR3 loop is CASSTSGLAGNTGELFF. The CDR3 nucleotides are TGTGCCAGCAGCACCTCGGGACTAGCGGGGAACACCGGGGAGCTGTTTTTT.

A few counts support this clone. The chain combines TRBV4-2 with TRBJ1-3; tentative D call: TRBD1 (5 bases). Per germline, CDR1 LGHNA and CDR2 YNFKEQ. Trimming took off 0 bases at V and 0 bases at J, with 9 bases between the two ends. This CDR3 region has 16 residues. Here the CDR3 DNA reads TGTGCCAGCAGCCAAGATCGGGGGTACTCTGGAAACACCATATATTTT. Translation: CASSQDRGYSGNTIYF.

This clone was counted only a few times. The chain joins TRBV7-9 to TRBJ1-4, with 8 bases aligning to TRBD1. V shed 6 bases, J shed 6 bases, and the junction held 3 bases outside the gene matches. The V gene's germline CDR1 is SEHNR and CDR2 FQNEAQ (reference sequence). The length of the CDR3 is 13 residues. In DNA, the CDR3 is TGTGCCAGCAGGGACAGGGCACATGAAAAACTGTTTTTT. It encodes CASRDRAHEKLFF.

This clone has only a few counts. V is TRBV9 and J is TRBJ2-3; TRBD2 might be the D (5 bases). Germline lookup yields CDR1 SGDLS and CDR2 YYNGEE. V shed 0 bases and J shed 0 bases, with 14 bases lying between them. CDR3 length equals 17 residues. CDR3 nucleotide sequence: TGTGCCAGCAGCGTAGAAGGTTTTGGCGGGAGCACAGATACGCAGTATTTT. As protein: CASSVEGFGGSTDTQYF.

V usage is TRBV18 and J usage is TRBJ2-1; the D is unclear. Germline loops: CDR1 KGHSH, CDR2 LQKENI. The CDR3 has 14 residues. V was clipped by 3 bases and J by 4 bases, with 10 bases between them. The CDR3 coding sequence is TGTGCCAGCTCACCGGCCGAGGAATACAATGAGCAGTTCTTC. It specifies CASSPAEEYNEQFF.

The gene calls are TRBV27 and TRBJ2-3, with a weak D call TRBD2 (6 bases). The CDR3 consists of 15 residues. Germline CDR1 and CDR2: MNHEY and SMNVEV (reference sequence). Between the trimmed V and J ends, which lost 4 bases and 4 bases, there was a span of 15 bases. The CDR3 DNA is TGTGCCAGCAGTTCGGAGGGCGGGATGCCAGATACGCAGTATTTT. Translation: CASSSEGGMPDTQYF.

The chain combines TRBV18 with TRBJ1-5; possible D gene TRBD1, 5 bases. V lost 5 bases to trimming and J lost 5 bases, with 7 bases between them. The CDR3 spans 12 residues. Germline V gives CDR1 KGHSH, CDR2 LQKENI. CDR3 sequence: CASSKTDQPQHF. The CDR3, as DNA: TGTGCCAGCTCAAAGACAGATCAGCCCCAGCATTTT. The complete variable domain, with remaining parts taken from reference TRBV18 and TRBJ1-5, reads NAGVMQNPRHLVRRRGQEARLRCSPMKGHSHVYWYRQLPEEGLKFMVYLQKENIIDESGMPKERFSAEFPKEGPSILRIQQVVRGDSAAYFCASSKTDQPQHFGDGTRLSIL.

The CDR3 spells CASSSSGRANNEQFF. For the CDR3, the DNA is TGTGCCAGCAGCAGTAGCGGGAGGGCGAACAATGAGCAGTTCTTC. This chain connects TRBV7-9 to TRBJ2-1; 11 bases align to TRBD2. CDR1 and CDR2 from the germline V gene are SEHNR and FQNEAQ (reference sequence). J was trimmed by 5 bases and V by 5 bases; bases with no gene match: 5. The CDR3 runs to 15 residues.